The present T cell receptor (beta chain) was sequenced within a study of siplizumab effects on memory and regulatory T cells. Assays were performed on 9.7 x 10^4 or so TCR templates per sample. TCRdb's table, derived via immunoSEQ multiplex PCR, lists solely in-frame clones and lacks some. The sample lists about 120,000 clones, around 94% occurring once. Of note for this clone: The antigen remains undetermined.

The V and J ends lost 2 bases and 6 bases respectively, with 17 bases between them. This CDR3 comprises 15 residues. CDR1 SGHNT and CDR2 YYREEE come from the germline V gene (reference sequence). Study-wide results and caveats: Mappable alloreactive CD4+ clones were on average around 69% Treg-derived with siplizumab, approximately 30% in controls. Siplizumab significantly lowered the alloreactive sequences that could be traced to unstimulated CD4+ memory cells. No naive or memory phenotype could be assigned to roughly 75-97% of proliferating clones.

The TCR sequence derives from a human donor in good health. Sequencing used non-Treg CD4+ T cells sorted from blood. The chain recombines TRBV5-4 with TRBJ1-2; no reliable D call. The CDR3, as DNA: TGTGCCAGCAGCTTCCCGGGATCCCGCGCGGATGGCTACACCTTC. It specifies CASSFPGSRADGYTF.